These 8 T cell receptor beta chains were sequenced from one sample in a study of OX40 agonist ivuxolimab in advanced cancers. Produced via immunoSEQ multiplex PCR; TCRdb's table is partial and in-frame only. Of 90,000 to 120,000 clones listed, roughly 90% were seen once; the top ten hold around 0.7%. Here the sequenced sample was CD4+ or CD8+ T cells sorted from blood, taken in a trial of the OX40 agonist ivuxolimab. These receptor sequences come from an adult with an advanced solid tumor such as melanoma, head and neck, liver or kidney cancer.

The table lists this clone with a count of one. The rearrangement links TRBV7-8 to TRBJ1-1, with 11 bases aligning to TRBD1. Germline loops: CDR1 SGHVS, CDR2 FQNEAQ. The CDR3 has 16 residues. The V segment lost 2 bases and the J segment 2 bases; nucleotides outside the gene matches: 4. For the CDR3, the DNA is TGTGCCAGCAGCTTAAGCGGACAGGGGGCAAACACTGAAGCTTTCTTT. Translating it yields CASSLSGQGANTEAFF.

This chain connects TRBV11-2 to TRBJ2-7; D assignment may be TRBD1 or TRBD2 (5 bases each). CDR3 size: 13 residues. Trimming removed 5 bases at V and 3 bases at J, with 11 bases between. Germline CDR1 is SGHAT and CDR2 is FQNNGV. The CDR3 reads CASSQGRIYEQYF. The CDR3 DNA reads TGTGCCAGCAGCCAGGGACGTATCTACGAGCAGTACTTC.

The gene calls are TRBV19 and TRBJ2-1, with D maybe TRBD2 (6 bases). Germline V CDR1 and CDR2: LNHDA, SQIVND (reference sequence). V lost 4 bases to trimming and J lost 4 bases, with 17 bases between them. The CDR3 spans 16 residues. The CDR3 DNA reads as TGTGCCAGTAGTAAAATAGCGGCTGGGACGTACAATGAGCAGTTCTTC. Encoded protein: CASSKIAAGTYNEQFF.

V gene TRBV30 combines with J gene TRBJ2-1; no clear D gene. The CDR3 covers 13 residues. The V gene's germline CDR1 is GTSNPN and CDR2 SVGIG (reference sequence). The V gene lost 4 bases and the J gene lost 9 bases, with 16 bases spanning the gap. The DNA for the CDR3 is TGTGCCTGGATTCCGTCCCCGGTGGGTGAGCAGTTCTTC. Its protein is CAWIPSPVGEQFF.

This rearrangement joins TRBV14 to TRBJ2-1; TRBD1 aligns across 10 bases. The germline V gene has CDR1 SGHDN and CDR2 FVKESK. V dropped 2 bases and J dropped 2; count of bases not matched to a gene: 3. The CDR3 runs to 16 residues. Here the CDR3 reads CASSQPGTGAYNEQFF. For the CDR3, the DNA is TGTGCCAGCAGCCAACCCGGGACAGGGGCCTACAATGAGCAGTTCTTC.

The chain uses TRBV15 and TRBJ1-5; the match to TRBD1 covers 7 bases. The V and J ends lost 5 bases and 8 bases, in that order; junction bases with no gene match: 12. Germline lookup yields CDR1 LNHNV and CDR2 YYDKDF (reference sequence). The CDR3 is made up of 15 amino acids. The CDR3 is CATSGDWTGEKPQHF. Here the CDR3 DNA reads TGTGCCACCAGCGGGGACTGGACAGGAGAGAAGCCCCAGCATTTT.

The rearrangement joins TRBV5-1 to TRBJ2-5; TRBD2 aligns across 8 bases. J gave up 1 base and V 4 bases, and 6 bases lay outside the gene matches. Germline lookup yields CDR1 SGHRS and CDR2 YFSETQ. The length of the CDR3 is 15 residues. CDR3 sequence: CASSDSTSGQETQYF. CDR3 DNA sequence: TGCGCCAGCAGCGATTCCACTAGCGGCCAAGAGACCCAGTACTTC.

V usage is TRBV6-1 and J usage is TRBJ2-7; possible D gene TRBD2, 6 bases. CDR3 length: 15 residues. V was clipped by 5 bases and J by 0 bases, with 14 bases between them. Germline V gene lookup returns CDR1 MNHNS and CDR2 SASEGT. DNA for the CDR3: TGTGCCAGCAGTTCACTGGGGACTTCCTCCTACGAGCAGTACTTC. Amino acid sequence: CASSSLGTSSYEQYF.